Below are 22 T cell receptor beta chains sequenced from a single sample in a study of shared T cell receptors in the human thymus. The repertoire was sequenced with immunoSEQ multiplex PCR; TCRdb's copy has only in-frame clones and lacks some. The sample lists more than 550,000 clones; 80% to 90% were seen once. The same data also went into a second study, on human thymus T cells.

Material for sequencing was thymocytes. Source of these receptors: a boy under two years old with a congenital heart defect.

The sample holds one count of this clone. The rearrangement joins TRBV13 to TRBJ2-1; D is possibly TRBD2 (6 bases). V was shortened by 5 bases and J by 5 bases, with 16 bases between the two germline ends. CDR1 and CDR2 (germline): PRHDT, FYEKMQ (reference sequence). The CDR3 covers 15 residues. The CDR3, as DNA: TGTGCCAGCAGCCTTATTAGCGGCCGCGACAATGAGCAGTTCTTC. It specifies CASSLISGRDNEQFF.

The rearrangement links TRBV19 to TRBJ1-3; D might be TRBD1 (5 bases). The CDR3 contains 15 residues. V was trimmed by 4 bases and J by 4 bases, leaving 14 bases between them. Per germline, CDR1 LNHDA and CDR2 SQIVND (reference sequence). In DNA, the CDR3 is TGTGCCAGTAGTAGCCCCAGGGTGCGCGGAAACACCATATATTTT. It encodes CASSSPRVRGNTIYF.

The rearrangement joins TRBV4-2 to TRBJ2-2; 8 bases agree with TRBD2. The J segment lost 7 bases and the V segment lost 1 base, leaving 14 bases of the junction unmatched. The CDR3 length is 18 residues. Germline loops: CDR1 LGHNA, CDR2 YNFKEQ. The CDR3: CASSQVRWGSGKGGELFF. In DNA, the CDR3 is TGTGCCAGCAGCCAAGTCAGGTGGGGTAGCGGGAAGGGCGGGGAGCTGTTTTTT.

V usage is TRBV12-5 and J usage is TRBJ1-5; tentatively, D is TRBD1 (5 bases). Trimming stripped 7 bases from V and 7 bases from J, with 26 bases between. This CDR3 has 17 residues. Germline values: CDR1 LGHNT, CDR2 FRNRAP. The CDR3 DNA sequence: TGTGCTAGTGCTAACTTTCGCGAAACTACGGGGGAGCAGCCCCAGCATTTT. It encodes CASANFRETTGEQPQHF.

The sample holds one count of this clone. The chain uses TRBV12-5 and TRBJ1-2, with 9 bases fitting TRBD1. The CDR3 consists of 16 residues. V was clipped by 0 bases and J by 4 bases; unmatched bases: 6. The germline CDR1 and CDR2 sequences are LGHNT and FRNRAP. The chain's CDR3 is CASGLVRQGESYGYTF. Written as DNA, the CDR3 is TGTGCTAGTGGTTTGGTTCGACAGGGGGAGAGCTATGGCTACACCTTC.

This chain links TRBV5-1 with TRBJ2-7; 7 positions agree with TRBD1. Trimming took 0 bases from V and 3 from J; bases not matched to a gene: 6. Germline V gene data show CDR1 as SGHRS and CDR2 as YFSETQ. There are 15 residues in the CDR3. Written as DNA, the CDR3 is TGCGCCAGCAGCTTGGCTGGGGACAGCCTCTACGAGCAGTACTTC. Translated: CASSLAGDSLYEQYF.

This clone came up a few times. The rearrangement joins TRBV6-5 to TRBJ1-2; D unclear. V shed 6 bases and J shed 1 base, with 12 bases lying between them. CDR1 is MNHEY, CDR2 SVGAGI, per germline. The CDR3 sequence is 14 residues long. CDR3 DNA: TGTGCCAGCAGCCCGGGTTACCTTAACTATGGCTACACCTTC. This gives the protein CASSPGYLNYGYTF.

The chain is built from TRBV5-5 and TRBJ1-5, with 7 nucleotides matching TRBD1. Looked up from germline, CDR1 is SGHKS and CDR2 is YYEKEE (reference sequence). V was clipped by 2 bases and J by 4 bases; unmatched bases: 3. The CDR3 is 14 amino acids. The CDR3 loop reads CASSFTGDNQPQHF. Written as DNA, the CDR3 is TGTGCCAGCAGCTTCACAGGGGATAATCAGCCCCAGCATTTT.

This chain connects TRBV7-6 to TRBJ2-7; 16 nucleotides match TRBD2. V lost 5 bases and J lost 3; bases outside the gene matches: 7. There are 17 residues in the CDR3. Looked up from germline, CDR1 is SGHVS and CDR2 is FNYEAQ. The CDR3 sequence is CASSDGTSGRVGYEQYF. CDR3 DNA: TGTGCCAGCAGCGACGGGACTAGCGGGAGGGTGGGCTACGAGCAGTACTTC.

Details on this clone: This CDR3 is also generated by other DNA sequences in the sample. The V and J genes are TRBV27 and TRBJ2-7, with D possibly being TRBD2 (5 bases). Germline V gene lookup returns CDR1 MNHEY and CDR2 SMNVEV (reference sequence). This CDR3 is built from 14 residues. The V and J ends lost 3 bases and 1 base respectively, with 10 bases between them. CDR3 residues: CASSFRTGSYEQYF. In DNA, the CDR3 is TGTGCCAGCAGTTTCCGGACTGGATCCTACGAGCAGTACTTC.

V gene TRBV4-1 combines with J gene TRBJ1-3, with TRBD1 matching over 7 bases. V lost 3 bases and J lost 2; bases outside the gene matches: 4. CDR3 length: 15 residues. CDR1 and CDR2 (germline): MGHRA, YSYEKL. This CDR3 is CASSQAQGAGNTIYF. Written as DNA, the CDR3 is TGCGCCAGCAGCCAGGCGCAGGGGGCTGGAAACACCATATATTTT.

This clone was detected only a few times. V and J are TRBV19 and TRBJ1-1; D possibly corresponds to TRBD1 (6 bases). This CDR3 has 15 amino acids. Germline V gene data show CDR1 as LNHDA and CDR2 as SQIVND (reference sequence). The V gene lost 7 bases and the J gene lost 8 bases, with 23 bases spanning the gap. For the CDR3, the DNA is TGTGCCAGTACCTCTCCTAGGGGGGGGAGCATCGAAGCTTTCTTT. The encoded protein is CASTSPRGGSIEAFF.

The J gene is TRBJ2-7, the V gene TRBV6-5, with 7 bases that match TRBD1. The junction had 8 bases not matched to a gene; V was cut back by 6 bases and J by 0 bases. Germline V lookup: CDR1 MNHEY, CDR2 SVGAGI. The CDR3 runs 15 residues. The CDR3 loop is CASRPDRAVSYEQYF. As DNA, the CDR3 is TGTGCCAGCAGACCAGACAGGGCGGTCTCCTACGAGCAGTACTTC.

The rearrangement links TRBV27 to TRBJ2-5; TRBD2 matches at 7 bases. The germline V gene has CDR1 MNHEY and CDR2 SMNVEV (reference sequence). With V trimmed by 3 bases and J by 5 bases, 9 bases remained unmatched. The CDR3 has 15 amino acids. CDR3 sequence: CASSFSGGVRETQYF. DNA of the CDR3: TGTGCCAGCAGTTTTTCGGGGGGAGTGCGGGAGACCCAGTACTTC.

The gene calls are TRBV18 and TRBJ1-5; no firm D call. This CDR3 has 14 residues. The V gene lost 0 bases and the J gene lost 7 bases, with 10 bases spanning the gap. CDR1 and CDR2 (germline): KGHSH, LQKENI. DNA for the CDR3: TGTGCCAGCTCACCACCGGAGGGTGCGCAGCCCCAGCATTTT. Protein sequence: CASSPPEGAQPQHF.

The rearrangement uses TRBV18 and TRBJ2-7, with 7 positions matching TRBD1. The CDR3 extends over 17 amino acids. Trimming removed 3 bases from V and 4 bases from J; junction bases left unmatched: 15. Germline assignment: CDR1 KGHSH and CDR2 LQKENI. CDR3 nucleotide sequence: TGTGCCAGCTCACCTACCAATCCGAAAGGGGGCTCATACGAGCAGTACTTC. Its translation is CASSPTNPKGGSYEQYF.

The chain joins TRBV9 to TRBJ2-5, with D maybe TRBD1 (6 bases). Germline loops: CDR1 SGDLS, CDR2 YYNGEE. The V end was cut by 0 bases, the J end by 5 bases, with 14 bases between. CDR3 length: 15 amino acids. CDR3 in DNA: TGTGCCAGCAGCGTAGCCGGGACACCAGTGGAGACCCAGTACTTC. It translates to CASSVAGTPVETQYF.

The chain recombines TRBV6-5 with TRBJ2-1; 7 bases map to TRBD1. This CDR3 comprises 14 residues. Germline V CDR1 and CDR2: MNHEY, SVGAGI. Trimming removed 2 bases from V and 5 bases from J; junction bases left unmatched: 3. The CDR3 sequence: CASSYAGTDNEQFF. In nucleotides, the CDR3 is TGTGCCAGCAGTTACGCAGGGACAGACAATGAGCAGTTCTTC.

This chain joins TRBV7-9 and TRBJ1-3, with 9 bases fitting TRBD1. V lost 0 bases to trimming and J lost 6 bases; unmatched junction nucleotides: 3. Germline V gene lookup returns CDR1 SEHNR and CDR2 FQNEAQ (reference sequence). CDR3 size: 15 residues. CDR3 in DNA: TGTGCCAGCAGCTTAGCCGGGACAGGGTCAAACACCATATATTTT. It is translated as CASSLAGTGSNTIYF.

This chain uses TRBV9 with TRBJ2-7; 14 bases are shared with TRBD2. V was clipped by 2 bases and J by 5 bases; unmatched bases: 6. This CDR3 is 16 amino acids long. Germline V gene data show CDR1 as SGDLS and CDR2 as YYNGEE. The CDR3 loop is CASSVGLAGVRHEQYF. CDR3 DNA: TGTGCCAGCAGCGTGGGACTAGCGGGAGTCCGACACGAGCAGTACTTC.

In this sample, this clone turned up once. V and J are TRBV30 and TRBJ1-1; D call uncertain. V was pared by 0 bases and J by 1 base, with 6 bases between. The germline V gene encodes CDR1 GTSNPN and CDR2 SVGIG (reference sequence). The CDR3 is 13 residues long. CDR3 protein: CAWSVLQNTEAFF. The CDR3 nucleotides are TGTGCCTGGAGTGTGTTACAGAACACTGAAGCTTTCTTT. Based on the CDR3 plus reference TRBV30 and TRBJ1-1, the full variable domain is SQTIHQWPATLVQPVGSPLSLECTVEGTSNPNLYWYRQAAGRGLQLLFYSVGIGQISSEVPQNLSASRPQDRQFILSSKKLLLSDSGFYLCAWSVLQNTEAFFGQGTRLTVV.

As DNA, the CDR3 is TGTGCCAGCAGTCGTGCCGAGCAGTACTTC. Translating gives CASSRAEQYF. The chain links TRBV27 to TRBJ2-5; D gene ambiguous. TRBJ2-7 explains the end of the DNA better; the J call may be wrong. The germline V gene encodes CDR1 MNHEY and CDR2 SMNVEV (reference sequence). The CDR3 is 10 amino acids.